A selection of T cell receptor beta chains follows, all from one sample in a study of cytotoxic CD8 clonotypes in ibrutinib-treated CLL. Produced via immunoSEQ multiplex PCR; TCRdb's table is partial and in-frame only. The sample has hundreds of thousands of clones, approximately 67% seen once; the top ten hold about 5.9%. Sequencing was performed on PBMCs, taken after 36 months of ibrutinib treatment. The receptors come from a human donor with chronic lymphocytic leukemia. Each CDR3 is given with its conserved first and last residue. The D gene is left open where the match is weak. The size entry is marked missing in some rows and otherwise reads once, few, many or a size class.

TRBJ1-6,TRBV14,NA,NA,CASSLRAYNSPLHF,TGTGCCAGCAGCCTCAGGGCCTATAATTCACCCCTCCACTTT
TRBJ1-2,TRBV6-5,NA,once,CASSPEVGRKDGYTF,TGTGCCAGCAGCCCCGAGGTGGGGCGCAAGGATGGCTACACCTTC
TRBJ1-1,TRBV29-1,NA,once,CSVEEGGTNTEAFF,TGCAGCGTTGAGGAAGGGGGTACGAACACTGAAGCTTTCTTT
TRBJ2-5,TRBV9,NA,NA,CASSVDALQTQYF,TGTGCCAGCAGCGTAGACGCACTACAGACCCAGTACTTC
TRBJ2-1,TRBV6-1,TRBD2,NA,CAGGGEVNEQFF,TGTGCCGGGGGAGGGGAGGTCAATGAGCAGTTCTTC
TRBJ1-2,TRBV25-1,TRBD1,NA,CASNQGDGYTF,TGTGCCAGCAACCAGGGGGACGGCTACACCTTC
TRBJ2-1,TRBV7-3,TRBD1,NA,CASSLRPWGTGVNEQFF,TGTGCCAGCAGCTTAAGGCCTTGGGGGACAGGGGTAAATGAGCAGTTCTTC
TRBJ2-7,TRBV7-8,TRBD1,once,CASSLRGQSYEQYF,TGTGCCAGCAGCCTGAGGGGACAGTCCTACGAGCAGTACTTC
TRBJ2-4,TRBV7-9,TRBD1,NA,CASSSPTGGLIQYF,TGTGCCAGCAGCTCACCGACAGGGGGTCTAATTCAGTACTTC
TRBJ2-7,TRBV5-1,NA,NA,CASSPGRGTYEQYF,TGCGCCAGCAGCCCAGGACGGGGAACCTACGAGCAGTACTTC
TRBJ1-4,TRBV28,TRBD1,NA,CASTGGVNEKLFF,TGTGCCAGCACAGGGGGCGTCAATGAAAAACTGTTTTTT
TRBJ1-2,TRBV6-5,NA,few,CASSYSRAADGYTF,TGTGCCAGCAGTTACTCCCGCGCGGCGGATGGCTACACCTTC
TRBJ2-7,TRBV14,NA,NA,CASSQDIGHSYEQYF,TGTGCCAGCAGCCAAGATATCGGCCATTCCTACGAGCAGTACTTC
TRBJ2-5,TRBV28,NA,NA,CASSPDGWWETQYF,TGTGCCAGCAGTCCCGACGGATGGTGGGAGACCCAGTACTTC
TRBJ2-5,TRBV7-8,NA,NA,CASSLGRRSETQYF,TGTGCCAGCAGCTTAGGCCGGCGGAGCGAGACCCAGTACTTC
TRBJ2-4,TRBV5-1,NA,few,CASSLVSGAKAKNIQYF,TGCGCCAGCAGCTTGGTTTCCGGGGCTAAGGCCAAAAACATTCAGTACTTC
TRBJ2-5,TRBV5-1,TRBD2,NA,CASSLGAGRETQYF,TGCGCCAGCAGCTTAGGAGCGGGAAGGGAGACCCAGTACTTC
TRBJ1-6,TRBV7-2,NA,NA,CASSFVAENSPLHF,TGTGCCAGCAGCTTCGTGGCAGAAAATTCACCCCTCCACTTT
TRBJ2-7,TRBV7-8,NA,NA,CASSLGVLGQYF,TGTGCCAGCAGCTTAGGGGTCCTGGGGCAGTACTTC
TRBJ1-1,TRBV6-5,NA,NA,CASSYSLWTDEAFF,TGTGCCAGCAGTTACTCACTTTGGACGGATGAAGCTTTCTTT
TRBJ2-5,TRBV7-3,TRBD1,once,CASSPGTDFQETQYF,TGTGCCAGCAGCCCCGGGACAGATTTCCAAGAGACCCAGTACTTC
TRBJ2-3,TRBV6-6,TRBD2,NA,CASRGETSGGTDTQYF,TGTGCCAGCAGGGGGGAGACTAGCGGAGGCACAGATACGCAGTATTTT
TRBJ1-1,TRBV7-8,NA,NA,CASSLAGPNTEAFF,TGTGCCAGCAGCTTAGCAGGGCCTAACACTGAAGCTTTCTTT
TRBJ2-1,TRBV5-4,TRBD2,NA,CASSLTSGGQFF,TGTGCCAGCAGCCTGACTAGCGGGGGCCAGTTCTTC
TRBJ1-2,TRBV18,TRBD1,NA,CASSHSDRADGYTF,TGTGCCAGCTCACACTCGGACAGGGCTGATGGCTACACCTTC
TRBJ1-1,TRBV4-1,NA,few,CASSQFGQGMNTEAFF,TGCGCCAGCAGCCAATTTGGGCAGGGCATGAACACTGAAGCTTTCTTT
TRBJ2-7,TRBV4-1,NA,NA,CASSQDAAVNLYEQYF,TGCGCCAGCAGCCAAGATGCGGCAGTGAATCTTTACGAGCAGTACTTC
TRBJ1-1,TRBV29-1,TRBD1,few,CSIRQGTEAFF,TGCAGCATAAGACAGGGGACTGAAGCTTTCTTT
TRBJ2-2,TRBV27,TRBD1,NA,CASGRQGRLPNTGELFF,TGTGCCAGCGGTAGACAGGGCAGACTACCTAACACCGGGGAGCTGTTTTTT
TRBJ2-3,TRBV27,TRBD1,NA,CASSSIGRGNTQYF,TGTGCCAGCAGTTCAATTGGCAGGGGGAATACGCAGTATTTT
TRBJ2-7,TRBV7-9,TRBD2,few,CATTSGAYEQYF,TGTGCCACCACTAGCGGAGCCTACGAGCAGTACTTC
TRBJ1-2,TRBV29-1,NA,NA,CSVGDSDADIGYTF,TGCAGCGTTGGAGACTCTGACGCAGACATTGGCTACACCTTC
TRBJ1-4,TRBV6-6,NA,NA,CASSQRTAVNEKLFF,TGTGCCAGCAGCCAACGGACGGCGGTTAATGAAAAACTGTTTTTT
TRBJ2-7,TRBV6-5,NA,NA,CASSAARAGTYEQYF,TGTGCCAGCAGCGCCGCGAGGGCGGGGACCTACGAGCAGTACTTC
TRBJ2-5,TRBV7-8,TRBD2,NA,CASSLIAGGQETQYF,TGTGCCAGCAGCTTAATAGCGGGGGGACAAGAGACCCAGTACTTC
TRBJ2-3,TRBV7-2,NA,NA,CASSLGKRDTQYF,TGTGCCAGCAGCTTAGGAAAAAGGGATACGCAGTATTTT
TRBJ2-7,TRBV19,NA,few,CASSIGTYYEQYF,TGTGCCAGTAGTATTGGGACATACTACGAGCAGTACTTC
TRBJ1-1,TRBV7-8,NA,few,CASSSTTGNTEAFF,TGTGCCAGCAGCTCCACGACAGGGAACACTGAAGCTTTCTTT
TRBJ2-1,TRBV5-1,NA,NA,CASSLMGAMSVNEQFF,TGCGCCAGCAGCTTGATGGGCGCGATGTCAGTCAATGAGCAGTTCTTC
TRBJ2-3,TRBV2,NA,NA,CASSDQRSTDTQYF,TGTGCCAGCAGTGATCAGCGCAGCACAGATACGCAGTATTTT
TRBJ2-2,TRBV10-1,NA,NA,CASSPGPGELFF,TGCGCCAGCAGTCCAGGACCCGGGGAGCTGTTTTTT
TRBJ2-7,TRBV6-5,NA,NA,CASSWGPLSYEQYF,TGTGCCAGCAGTTGGGGACCTCTCTCCTACGAGCAGTACTTC
TRBJ2-2,TRBV11-2,TRBD1,NA,CASSLPGQEDTGELFF,TGTGCCAGCAGCTTACCGGGACAGGAGGACACCGGGGAGCTGTTTTTT
TRBJ1-1,TRBV18,TRBD1,NA,CASSPGQVEAFF,TGTGCCAGCTCACCAGGACAGGTTGAAGCTTTCTTT
TRBJ2-7,TRBV7-8,NA,few,CASSMFYEQYF,TGTGCCAGCAGCATGTTCTACGAGCAGTACTTC
TRBJ2-3,TRBV10-3,NA,NA,CAIKPGPNTDTQYF,TGTGCCATCAAACCGGGACCGAACACAGATACGCAGTATTTT
TRBJ2-1,TRBV6-6,NA,NA,CASSYSSHEQFF,TGTGCCAGCAGTTACTCCAGCCATGAGCAGTTCTTC
TRBJ1-1,TRBV15,TRBD1,NA,CATSSRDRVAEAFF,TGTGCCACCAGCAGTAGGGACAGGGTGGCTGAAGCTTTCTTT
TRBJ2-1,TRBV5-1,TRBD2,NA,CASSLGGSSYNEQFF,TGCGCCAGCAGCTTGGGCGGGAGCTCCTACAATGAGCAGTTCTTC
TRBJ2-6,TRBV29-1,NA,NA,CSVQGPGANVLTF,TGCAGCGTTCAGGGCCCTGGGGCCAACGTCCTGACTTTC
TRBJ2-1,TRBV4-1,NA,few,CASSQGRQYNEQFF,TGCGCCAGCAGCCAAGGTCGACAGTACAATGAGCAGTTCTTC
TRBJ1-2,TRBV5-1,NA,NA,CASSRDSGDYGYTF,TGCGCCAGCAGCCGGGACTCCGGCGACTATGGCTACACCTTC
TRBJ2-5,TRBV9,NA,NA,CASSPRGVETQYF,TGTGCCAGCAGCCCGAGAGGCGTGGAGACCCAGTACTTC